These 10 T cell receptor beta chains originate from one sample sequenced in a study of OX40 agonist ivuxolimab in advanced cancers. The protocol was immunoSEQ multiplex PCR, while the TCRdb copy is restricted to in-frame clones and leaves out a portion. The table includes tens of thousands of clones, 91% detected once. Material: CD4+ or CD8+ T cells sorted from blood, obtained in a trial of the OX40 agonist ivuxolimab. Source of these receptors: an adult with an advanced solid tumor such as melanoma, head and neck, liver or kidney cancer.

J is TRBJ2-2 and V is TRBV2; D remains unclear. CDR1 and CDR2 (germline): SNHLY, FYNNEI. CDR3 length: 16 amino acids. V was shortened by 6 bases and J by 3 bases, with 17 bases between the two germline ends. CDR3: CASRNSRDGHTGELFF. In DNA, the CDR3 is TGTGCCAGCAGGAATTCACGAGACGGGCACACCGGGGAGCTGTTTTTT.

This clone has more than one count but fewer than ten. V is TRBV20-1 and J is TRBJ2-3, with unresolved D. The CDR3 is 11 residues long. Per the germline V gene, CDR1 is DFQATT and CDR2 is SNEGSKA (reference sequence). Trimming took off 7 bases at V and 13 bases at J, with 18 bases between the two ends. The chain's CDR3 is CSVESNPGEYF. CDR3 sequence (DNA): TGCAGTGTCGAGAGTAACCCCGGAGAGTATTTT.

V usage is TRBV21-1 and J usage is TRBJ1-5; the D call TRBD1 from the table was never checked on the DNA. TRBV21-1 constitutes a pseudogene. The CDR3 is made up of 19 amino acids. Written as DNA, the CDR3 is TGTGCCAGCAGCAAAAGTCTCGGCAGGGGACCGTTTCGCAATCAGCCCCAGCATTTT. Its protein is CASSKSLGRGPFRNQPQHF.

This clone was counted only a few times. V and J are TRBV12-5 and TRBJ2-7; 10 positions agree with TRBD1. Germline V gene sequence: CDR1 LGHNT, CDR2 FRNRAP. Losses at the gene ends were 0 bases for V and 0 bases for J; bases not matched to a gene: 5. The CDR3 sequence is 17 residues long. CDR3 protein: CASGLVRGQGSSYEQYF. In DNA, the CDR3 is TGTGCTAGTGGTTTGGTGCGGGGACAGGGGAGCTCCTACGAGCAGTACTTC. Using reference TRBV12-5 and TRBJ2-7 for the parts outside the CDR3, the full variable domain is DARVTQTPRHKVTEMGQEVTMRCQPILGHNTVFWYRQTMMQGLELLAYFRNRAPLDDSGMPKDRFSAEMPDATLATLKIQPSEPRDSAVYFCASGLVRGQGSSYEQYFGPGTRLTVT.

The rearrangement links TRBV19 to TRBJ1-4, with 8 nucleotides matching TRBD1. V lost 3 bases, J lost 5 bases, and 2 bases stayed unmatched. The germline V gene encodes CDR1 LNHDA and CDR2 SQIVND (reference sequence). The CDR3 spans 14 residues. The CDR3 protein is CASSIRQGNEKLFF. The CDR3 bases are TGTGCCAGTAGTATTAGACAGGGGAATGAAAAACTGTTTTTT.

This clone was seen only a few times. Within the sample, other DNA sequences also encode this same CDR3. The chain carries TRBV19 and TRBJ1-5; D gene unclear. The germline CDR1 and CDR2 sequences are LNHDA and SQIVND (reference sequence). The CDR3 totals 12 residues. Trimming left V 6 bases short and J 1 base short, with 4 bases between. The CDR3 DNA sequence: TGTGCCAGTAGCGGCAGCAATCAGCCCCAGCATTTT. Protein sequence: CASSGSNQPQHF. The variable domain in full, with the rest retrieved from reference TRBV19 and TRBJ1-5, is DGGITQSPKYLFRKEGQNVTLSCEQNLNHDAMYWYRQDPGQGLRLIYYSQIVNDFQKGDIAEGYSVSREKKESFPLTVTSAQKNPTAFYLCASSGSNQPQHFGDGTRLSIL.

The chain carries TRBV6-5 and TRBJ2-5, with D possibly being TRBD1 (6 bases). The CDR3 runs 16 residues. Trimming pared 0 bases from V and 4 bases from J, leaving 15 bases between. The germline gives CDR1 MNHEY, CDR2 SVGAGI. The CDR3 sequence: CASSYSRLGAGETQYF. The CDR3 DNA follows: TGTGCCAGCAGTTACTCGAGACTGGGGGCGGGAGAGACCCAGTACTTC.

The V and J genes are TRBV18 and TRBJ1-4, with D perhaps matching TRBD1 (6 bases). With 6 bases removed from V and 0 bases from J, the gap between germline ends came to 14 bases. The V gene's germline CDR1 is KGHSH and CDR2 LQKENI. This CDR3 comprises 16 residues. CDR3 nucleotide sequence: TGTGCCAGCTCTCTGGACAGAGCTGCAACTAATGAAAAACTGTTTTTT. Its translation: CASSLDRAATNEKLFF.

The CDR3 loop is CASSQERGQGLNTEAFF. The CDR3 DNA is TGTGCCAGCAGCCAAGAACGTGGACAGGGGCTGAACACTGAAGCTTTCTTT. The chain joins TRBV14 to TRBJ1-1; 9 bases are shared with TRBD1. Germline trimming cut 0 bases from V and 0 bases from J; bases unmatched to any gene: 5. Germline V lookup: CDR1 SGHDN, CDR2 FVKESK. The CDR3 consists of 17 residues. Full variable domain (rest looked up from reference TRBV14 and TRBJ1-1): EAGVTQFPSHSVIEKGQTVTLRCDPISGHDNLYWYRRVMGKEIKFLLHFVKESKQDESGMPNNRFLAERTGGTYSTLKVQPAELEDSGVYFCASSQERGQGLNTEAFFGQGTRLTVV.

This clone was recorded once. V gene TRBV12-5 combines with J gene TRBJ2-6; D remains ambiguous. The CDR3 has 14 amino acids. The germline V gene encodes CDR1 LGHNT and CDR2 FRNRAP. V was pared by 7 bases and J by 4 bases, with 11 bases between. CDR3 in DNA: TGTGCTAGTGCCTACCCTGAAGGGGCCAACGTCCTGACTTTC. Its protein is CASAYPEGANVLTF.